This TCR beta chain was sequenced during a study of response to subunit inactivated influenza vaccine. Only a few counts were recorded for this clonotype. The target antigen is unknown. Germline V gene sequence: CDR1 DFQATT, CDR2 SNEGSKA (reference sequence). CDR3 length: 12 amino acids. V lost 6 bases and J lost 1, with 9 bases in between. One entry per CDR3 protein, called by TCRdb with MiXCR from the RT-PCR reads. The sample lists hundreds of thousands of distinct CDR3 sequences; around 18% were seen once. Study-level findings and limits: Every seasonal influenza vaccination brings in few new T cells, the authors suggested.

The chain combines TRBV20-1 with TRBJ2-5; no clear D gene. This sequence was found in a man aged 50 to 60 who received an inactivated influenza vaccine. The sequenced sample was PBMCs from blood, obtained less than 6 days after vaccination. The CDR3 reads CSARHLQETQYF. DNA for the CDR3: TGCAGTGCAAGACACCTCCAAGAGACCCAGTACTTC.